The 21 T cell receptor beta chains below were found in one sample sequenced in a study of T cell changes during pregnancy in multiple sclerosis (dated by TCRdb to the late 2010s). Library preparation was by the immunoSEQ multiplex PCR assay. The immuneACCESS repertoire file appears here via TCRdb, limited to in-frame rearrangements. These files lack a portion of the clones; in checked studies, under half of the deficit traces to unresolved V genes, and the cause of the others is not known. Counted in this sample were approximately 60,000 clones; 80% to 95% of them appeared once. 0.36% of the sample comes from the top ten. The specimen comprised CD4+ T cells from peripheral blood mononuclear cells, sampled before pregnancy. The source of these receptors is a female donor with multiple sclerosis, enrolled in a pregnancy study.

The V gene is TRBV7-2, the J gene TRBJ2-7; D uncertain. This CDR3 has 15 residues. Trimming removed 1 base from V and 5 bases from J, with 15 bases in between. Looked up from germline, CDR1 is SGHTA and CDR2 is FQGNSA. CDR3: CASSLVSYSTHEQYF. Written as DNA, the CDR3 is TGTGCCAGCAGCTTAGTCTCCTATAGTACCCACGAGCAGTACTTC.

V usage is TRBV2 and J usage is TRBJ1-2; 10 bases are shared with TRBD1. After removal of 6 bases from V and 5 bases from J, the junction contained 6 bases not matched to a gene. Germline CDR1 and CDR2: SNHLY and FYNNEI. There are 14 residues in the CDR3. CDR3 bases: TGTGCCAGCAGACCGGGACAGGGGATTTATGGCTACACCTTC. Its protein is CASRPGQGIYGYTF.

The chain recombines TRBV7-9 with TRBJ1-2; perhaps TRBD1 as D (6 bases). The germline gives CDR1 SEHNR, CDR2 FQNEAQ (reference sequence). The CDR3 length is 17 residues. V was shortened by 2 bases and J by 2 bases, with 18 bases between the two germline ends. In nucleotides, the CDR3 is TGTGCCAGCAGCTTAATCGTGGCAGGGGCAGCCAACTATGGCTACACCTTC. This gives the protein CASSLIVAGAANYGYTF. The entire variable domain, with the rest obtained from reference TRBV7-9 and TRBJ1-2, is as follows: DTGVSQNPRHKITKRGQNVTFRCDPISEHNRLYWYRQTLGQGPEFLTYFQNEAQLEKSRLLSDRFSAERPKGSFSTLEIQRTEQGDSAMYLCASSLIVAGAANYGYTFGSGTRLTVV.

The chain couples TRBV2 to TRBJ1-2; 11 bases fit TRBD1. Germline lookup yields CDR1 SNHLY and CDR2 FYNNEI. Unmatched junction bases numbered 6, after V lost 4 bases and J lost 5 bases. This CDR3 spans 15 amino acids. The CDR3 here is CASSGEDRGQYGYTF. The CDR3 DNA sequence: TGTGCCAGCAGTGGGGAGGACAGGGGGCAGTATGGCTACACCTTC.

The chain carries TRBV7-9 and TRBJ1-4; the D is unclear. V dropped 0 bases and J dropped 11 bases, with 10 bases sitting between them. The germline V gene has CDR1 SEHNR and CDR2 FQNEAQ (reference sequence). CDR3 length equals 13 residues. CDR3 protein: CASSLAASGKLFF. DNA for the CDR3: TGTGCCAGCAGCTTAGCGGCTTCCGGGAAACTGTTTTTT.

The gene calls are TRBV9 and TRBJ1-6; the match to TRBD1 covers 8 bases. CDR3 length equals 15 residues. V gave up 0 bases and J gave up 10 bases; unmatched junction bases: 6. Germline-derived CDR1 and CDR2 are SGDLS and YYNGEE. CDR3 loop: CASSVEGQGRSPLHF. For the CDR3, the DNA is TGTGCCAGCAGCGTAGAAGGACAGGGTAGATCACCCCTCCACTTT.

The chain links TRBV7-6 to TRBJ2-1; 7 bases are shared with TRBD2. The germline CDR1 and CDR2 sequences are SGHVS and FNYEAQ. V was clipped by 11 bases and J by 3 bases; unmatched bases: 16. CDR3 length equals 16 residues. The chain's CDR3 is CAPRIRRELFYNEQFF. The CDR3 DNA is TGTGCCCCGAGAATTCGGCGGGAGCTTTTCTACAATGAGCAGTTCTTC.

The chain recombines TRBV5-4 with TRBJ2-5; TRBD2 agrees at 11 bases. Losses at the gene ends were 10 bases for V and 4 bases for J; bases not matched to a gene: 15. Germline CDR1 and CDR2: SGHNT and YYREEE (reference sequence). CDR3 size: 16 residues. The CDR3 DNA follows: TGTGCCTCATCGGGGGTTGTAGCGGGAGGGCGAGAGACCCAGTACTTC. Amino acids: CASSGVVAGGRETQYF. The full variable domain, its missing parts supplied by reference TRBV5-4 and TRBJ2-5, is ETGVTQSPTHLIKTRGQQVTLRCSSQSGHNTVSWYQQALGQGPQFIFQYYREEENGRGNFPPRFSGLQFPNYSSELNVNALELDDSALYLCASSGVVAGGRETQYFGPGTRLLVL.

V is TRBV7-2 and J is TRBJ1-5; no clear D. Trimming cost V 4 bases and J 7 bases, with 20 bases left between them. The CDR3 spans 16 residues. The V gene's germline CDR1 is SGHTA and CDR2 FQGNSA. CDR3 sequence: CASSSNLAGKRQPQHF. CDR3 in DNA: TGTGCCAGCAGCTCTAACCTGGCGGGGAAACGCCAGCCCCAGCATTTT.

V and J are TRBV7-2 and TRBJ2-1, with TRBD2 matching 11 bases. The V gene end was trimmed by 1 base and the J gene end by 9 bases; junction bases not matched to a gene: 5. CDR1 is SGHTA, CDR2 FQGNSA, per germline. This CDR3 has 15 amino acids. The CDR3 here is CASSLELAGEAEQFF. The CDR3 DNA reads as TGTGCCAGCAGCTTAGAACTAGCGGGAGAGGCTGAGCAGTTCTTC.

This clone showed up just once. The CDR3 DNA is TGTGCCAGCAGCTCGGGACAGGGGTTAGATACGCAGTATTTT. It encodes CASSSGQGLDTQYF. The V gene is TRBV7-2, the J gene TRBJ2-3; TRBD1 matches at 10 bases. Germline V gene lookup returns CDR1 SGHTA and CDR2 FQGNSA. V lost 4 bases and J lost 5; bases outside the gene matches: 3. The CDR3 sequence is 14 residues long.

The V gene is TRBV5-1, the J gene TRBJ2-1, with 7 positions matching TRBD1. The V segment lost 3 bases and the J segment 3 bases; nucleotides outside the gene matches: 6. From germline, CDR1 is SGHRS and CDR2 YFSETQ. The CDR3 has 15 amino acids. The CDR3 nucleotides are TGCGCCAGCAGCTCGACGACAGGGTACTACAATGAGCAGTTCTTC. This sequence encodes CASSSTTGYYNEQFF.

This clone was seen just once. The chain joins TRBV11-1 to TRBJ2-3; D might be TRBD2 (6 bases). This CDR3 spans 14 amino acids. Per germline, CDR1 SGHAT and CDR2 FQDESV (reference sequence). V gave up 1 base and J gave up 3 bases, with 8 bases separating them. The CDR3 is CASSLVAVTDTQYF. In DNA, the CDR3 is TGTGCCAGCAGCTTAGTAGCGGTTACAGATACGCAGTATTTT. The complete variable domain, with remaining parts taken from reference TRBV11-1 and TRBJ2-3, reads EAEVAQSPRYKITEKSQAVAFWCDPISGHATLYWYRQILGQGPELLVQFQDESVVDDSQLPKDRFSAERLKGVDSTLKIQPAELGDSAMYLCASSLVAVTDTQYFGPGTRLTVL.

The V and J genes are TRBV7-3 and TRBJ2-1; 15 bases align to TRBD2. The CDR3 is 17 residues long. V lost 0 bases to trimming and J lost 8 bases; unmatched junction nucleotides: 5. CDR1 is SGHTA and CDR2 is FQGTGA in the germline V gene. CDR3 sequence (DNA): TGTGCCAGCAGCTTAACGTTGGGGACTAGCGGGAGGCATGAGCAGTTCTTC. It is translated as CASSLTLGTSGRHEQFF.

The chain is built from TRBV7-2 and TRBJ2-2; TRBD2 agrees at 13 bases. Germline V gene sequence: CDR1 SGHTA, CDR2 FQGNSA. This CDR3 spans 17 amino acids. J gave up 7 bases and V 5 bases, and 10 bases lay outside the gene matches. CDR3 sequence reads: CASSPTSGRALSGELFF. The CDR3, as DNA: TGTGCCAGCAGCCCAACTAGCGGGAGGGCCCTCAGCGGGGAGCTGTTTTTT.

This clone was counted once. This chain links TRBV5-4 with TRBJ1-3; TRBD1 is a possible D gene (6 bases). Germline V gene data show CDR1 as SGHNT and CDR2 as YYREEE (reference sequence). Trimming took off 3 bases at V and 4 bases at J, with 14 bases between the two ends. The CDR3 is 15 amino acids. The CDR3: CASSSANRAGNTIYF. The CDR3 nucleotides are TGTGCCAGCAGCTCGGCGAACAGGGCCGGAAACACCATATATTTT.

The rearrangement uses TRBV7-2 and TRBJ2-7, with D perhaps TRBD2 (6 bases). V was shortened by 3 bases and J by 4 bases, with 16 bases between the two germline ends. The CDR3 contains 15 residues. CDR1 and CDR2 (germline): SGHTA, FQGNSA. The CDR3 DNA sequence: TGTGCCAGCAGCTTGGAGGGAGTGGGGGGATACGAGCAGTACTTC. Its protein is CASSLEGVGGYEQYF.

This chain connects TRBV7-3 to TRBJ2-3; 7 bases are a match to TRBD2. Per the germline V gene, CDR1 is SGHTA and CDR2 is FQGTGA. V shed 5 bases and J 4 bases; nucleotides not matched to a gene: 9. This CDR3 is 15 amino acids long. This CDR3 is CASSVGPGGSDTQYF. Written as DNA, the CDR3 is TGTGCCAGCAGCGTGGGACCCGGGGGGTCAGATACGCAGTATTTT.

This chain's CDR3 is CASSQTGTRGNEQFF. CDR3 bases: TGTGCCAGCAGTCAGACAGGAACACGCGGCAATGAGCAGTTCTTC. The genes are TRBV6-4 and TRBJ2-1; a possible D gene is TRBD1 (6 bases). The CDR3 length is 15 residues. Germline assignment: CDR1 MRHNA and CDR2 SNTAGT. V was trimmed by 5 bases and J by 6 bases, leaving 17 bases between them.

The gene calls are TRBV27 and TRBJ1-1; 7 bases fit TRBD1. V was pared by 6 bases and J by 5 bases, with 6 bases of the junction left unmatched. Germline CDR1 is MNHEY and CDR2 is SMNVEV (reference sequence). CDR3 size: 13 residues. CDR3 bases: TGTGCCAGCAGACCGAAGGGGGCTACTGAAGCTTTCTTT. Translation gives CASRPKGATEAFF.

For the CDR3, the DNA is TGTGCCAGCAGCTTAAGGACAGGGAGCACAGATACGCAGTATTTT. Translated, it gives CASSLRTGSTDTQYF. V usage is TRBV5-6 and J usage is TRBJ2-3; TRBD1 agrees at 8 bases. Germline V lookup: CDR1 SGHDT, CDR2 YYEEEE. The CDR3 contains 15 residues. J gave up 0 bases and V 2 bases, and 2 bases lay outside the gene matches.